Listed below are T cell receptor beta chains from one sample, sequenced in a study of shared clonotypes between healthy human individuals. Using immunoSEQ multiplex PCR, the repertoire was profiled, and TCRdb retains in-frame clones only, with some absent. The table has about 2.4 million clones, roughly nine tenths seen once; the top ten hold over 0.12%. The specimen was naive CD4+ T cells sorted from blood. All receptors derive from a man between 18 and 29 years old in good health. Each CDR3 is given with its conserved first and last residue. The D gene is left open where the match is weak. Only some rows state a clone size, as once, few, many or a class for expanded clones.

d_call	v_call	clone_size	j_call	cdr3_nt	cdr3_aa
TRBD2	TRBV2	.	TRBJ2-5	TGTGCCAGCAGGGGGACTAGCAGAGAGACCCAGTACTTC	CASRGTSRETQYF
TRBD2	TRBV2	once	TRBJ2-2	TGTGCCAGCAGTTCGACTAGCGGGGCGAACACCGGGGAGCTGTTTTTT	CASSSTSGANTGELFF
TRBD2	TRBV7-9	.	TRBJ2-1	TGTGCCAGCAGCACTAGCGGGAGGACGCCCAATGAGCAGTTCTTC	CASSTSGRTPNEQFF
.	TRBV28	.	TRBJ2-7	TGTGCCAGCAGAAAAGGACAGAGATCTGGGGAGCAGTACTTC	CASRKGQRSGEQYF
.	TRBV7-9	.	TRBJ1-4	TGTGCCAGCAGCTTAGTCGAGAAACTGTTTTTT	CASSLVEKLFF
.	TRBV19	.	TRBJ2-1	TGTGCCAGTAGTATAGAACAGAATCCCTACAATGAGCAGTTCTTC	CASSIEQNPYNEQFF
TRBD2	TRBV12-5	.	TRBJ2-3	TGTGCTAGTGGCCCAAGGCTAGCGGTCACAGATACGCAGTATTTT	CASGPRLAVTDTQYF
TRBD2	TRBV7-2	once	TRBJ2-3	TGTGCCAGCAGCCTTAGCGGGACTAGCACAGATACGCAGTATTTT	CASSLSGTSTDTQYF
.	TRBV20-1	.	TRBJ2-7	TGCAGTGCCCCAGAGGGGTTCGAGCAGTACTTC	CSAPEGFEQYF
.	TRBV5-8	.	TRBJ2-6	TGTGCCAGCAGTTCGGCCCAAGACAGCACTGGGGCCAACGTCCTGACTTTC	CASSSAQDSTGANVLTF
.	TRBV19	.	TRBJ2-5	TGTGCCAGTAGTAATAAGGTCGGCGAGACCCAGTACTTC	CASSNKVGETQYF
.	TRBV5-1	.	TRBJ2-1	TGCGCCAGCAGCTTGGGTTTCGCCTCTCCGTTCTTC	CASSLGFASPFF
TRBD2	TRBV19	.	TRBJ2-7	TGTGCCAGTAGTACCGGGACTAGCGGGTTCTCCTACGAGCAGTACTTC	CASSTGTSGFSYEQYF
TRBD1	TRBV30	few	TRBJ1-5	TGTGCCTGGCAACAGGGGCTCTTAGGCAATCAGCCCCAGCATTTT	CAWQQGLLGNQPQHF
TRBD1	TRBV7-9	.	TRBJ1-4	TGTGCCAGCAGCTTGGACAGGGCTACTGCAACTAATGAAAAACTGTTTTTT	CASSLDRATATNEKLFF
.	TRBV28	.	TRBJ1-4	TGTGCGGTGGGAACTAATGAAAAACTGTTTTTT	CAVGTNEKLFF
.	TRBV5-6	.	TRBJ2-2	TGTGCCAGCAGCCAGCAGGGCGGGGAGCTGTTTTTT	CASSQQGGELFF
TRBD1	TRBV5-1	.	TRBJ2-5	TGCGCCAGCAGCACCGGGACAGGCCAAGAGACCCAGTACTTC	CASSTGTGQETQYF
.	TRBV7-9	.	TRBJ2-5	TGTGCCAGCAGCTTAAGCCCCGGTAGTGGCTATGAAGAGACCCAGTACTTC	CASSLSPGSGYEETQYF
.	TRBV6-6	.	TRBJ2-1	TGTGCCAGCAGTTCAACCCTTAGTGAGCAGTTCTTC	CASSSTLSEQFF
.	TRBV7-2	.	TRBJ1-3	TGTGCCAGCAGCTTAGAGGCAGGGACTGGAAACACCATATATTTT	CASSLEAGTGNTIYF
TRBD2	TRBV19	once	TRBJ2-3	TGTGCCAGTAGTGTCGGACTAGCGGGCACAGATACGCAGTATTTT	CASSVGLAGTDTQYF
.	TRBV25-1	.	TRBJ1-4	TGTGCCAGCAGTGCCTACCCAGGTGGGGGGCTGTCTGAAAAACTGTTTTTT	CASSAYPGGGLSEKLFF
.	TRBV5-6	.	TRBJ2-1	TGTGCCAGCAGCTTGGCCCTTATTCTCGCCAATGAGCAGTTCTTC	CASSLALILANEQFF
.	TRBV18	.	TRBJ1-1	TGTGCCAGCTCCCCCGTTAACCTAGACTTCACTGAAGCTTTCTTT	CASSPVNLDFTEAFF
TRBD2	TRBV7-8	.	TRBJ2-7	TGTGCCAGCAGCTGGGGACTAAGCTCCTACGAGCAGTACTTC	CASSWGLSSYEQYF
.	TRBV5-4	.	TRBJ2-7	TGTGCCAGCAGCACCGGGATATCCGGGGAGCAGTACTTC	CASSTGISGEQYF
.	TRBV7-2	.	TRBJ2-7	TGTGCCAGCAGCTTAGTTGGGGGCGGAATGTACGAGCAGTACTTC	CASSLVGGGMYEQYF
.	TRBV5-1	.	TRBJ2-7	TGCGCCAGCAGGACAGGGGGAACCGTAGCGGGAGAGAGCTACGAGCAGTACTTC	CASRTGGTVAGESYEQYF
.	TRBV7-3	.	TRBJ2-3	TGTGCCAGCAGCTACGGGACGGGTAGCACAGATACGCAGTATTTT	CASSYGTGSTDTQYF
.	TRBV7-7	few	TRBJ2-1	TGTGCTAGCAGCTACCGGCCCCAACGAGGAGATGAGCAGTTCTTC	CASSYRPQRGDEQFF
TRBD2	TRBV5-4	.	TRBJ2-1	TGTGCCAGCAGCTTGTGGAGCGGGAGAGGGTACAATGAGCAGTTCTTC	CASSLWSGRGYNEQFF
.	TRBV4-2	few	TRBJ1-1	TGTGCCAGCAACGGCAGGGACACTGAAGCTTTCTTT	CASNGRDTEAFF
.	TRBV6-6	.	TRBJ1-1	TGTGCCAGCAGTTTTGGGGTAGGCACTGAAGCTTTCTTT	CASSFGVGTEAFF
TRBD2	TRBV6-5	.	TRBJ2-3	TGTGCCAGCAGTTACTCGACTAGCGGACGGGATACGCAGTATTTT	CASSYSTSGRDTQYF
TRBD1	TRBV6-1	.	TRBJ1-4	TGTGCCAGCACACCGGGACAGCTTAATGAAAAACTGTTTTTT	CASTPGQLNEKLFF
TRBD1	TRBV6-5	.	TRBJ1-2	TGTGCCAGCAGTGCGCGGACAGGGGAATATGGCTACACCTTC	CASSARTGEYGYTF
TRBD1	TRBV2	.	TRBJ1-1	TGTGCCAGCAATCGGGACAGGGGAACTGAAGCTTTCTTT	CASNRDRGTEAFF
.	TRBV6-6	.	TRBJ2-7	TGTGCCAGCAGTTCCCACCGACTGCGGACCACGGACGAGCAGTACTTC	CASSSHRLRTTDEQYF
.	TRBV6-6	.	TRBJ2-1	TGTGCCAGCAGTTACTCAGGGTCCTACAATGAGCAGTTCTTC	CASSYSGSYNEQFF
.	TRBV5-1	once	TRBJ2-4	TGCGCCAGCAGCTCGGAGGCCTCAGGGAGAAACATTCAGTACTTC	CASSSEASGRNIQYF